Sequencing of this T cell receptor beta chain was carried out in a study of cytomegalovirus exposure and HLA in healthy donors. Note on this clone: Its antigen is unknown.

The PCR ran on 60 Vbeta and 13 Jbeta primers. The data were produced by immunoSEQ multiplex PCR, yet TCRdb's version contains in-frame clones alone and is incomplete. The sample includes roughly 130,000 clones, approximately 68% seen only once; the top ten take less than 2%. General study results and limits: Generally TCR sequences proved uncommon, though certain public TCRs appeared in numerous donors. Three chains linked to CMV were shown in vitro to be specific for CMV antigens. Later analysis identified 15,000 to 20,000 TCR beta sequences associated with HLA alleles, using a false discovery rate threshold of 0.05.

Sequenced input: PBMCs. The TCR originated in a man aged 30 to 39 in good health and CMV-seropositive.

The CDR3 sequence is CASSLRDRVGSEAFF. In nucleotides, the CDR3 is TGTGCCAGCAGTTTACGGGACAGGGTAGGATCTGAAGCTTTCTTT. This chain joins TRBV27 and TRBJ1-1, with 9 bases matching TRBD1. With 2 bases clipped from V and 6 bases from J, the junction kept 7 bases outside the gene matches. The CDR3 extends over 15 amino acids. CDR1 is MNHEY and CDR2 is SMNVEV in the germline V gene (reference sequence).